This entry features one TCR beta chain sequence. What antigen it recognizes has not been identified. The sample holds no much larger clone one base away, and base qualities are not on file. The sample belongs to a study of cytomegalovirus exposure and HLA in healthy donors (dated by TCRdb to 2017 to 2019). A note on the overall study: In an earlier analysis of approximately 500 of the donors, under 300 Gb of sequence data and approximately 120 million unique TCR beta sequences from roughly 190 million T cells were reported. An early release covering around 630 HLA-typed donors comprised about 310 gigabases of sequencing data and roughly 85 million unique TCR sequences. Of the roughly 400 genotyped donors, 81% were placed in the genetic ancestry cluster associated with self-reported Caucasian donors. The aim of the study was to test whether cataloging public T cell receptors could identify signatures of past pathogen exposure. The study profiled the T cell repertoires of hundreds of subjects by immunosequencing and related them to cytomegalovirus serostatus. Along with the roughly 700-subject first cohort, a separate validation cohort of some 130 different subjects was used. High-throughput TCR immunosequencing, statistical association of individual TCRs with disease status, and machine learning were combined to predict cytomegalovirus infection status. A later analysis re-examined previously published TCR beta repertoires from roughly 650 donors and added high-resolution HLA genotyping to investigate patterns of TCR occurrence. Rather than using new phenotypic data, the later analysis identified candidate immune exposures from TCR beta sequences and from how often those sequences occurred across donors. An earlier analysis of fewer than 750 of the donors used high-throughput TCR beta sequencing to judge whether each TCR beta V gene segment behaved as functional or pseudogenic. Donor age, sex, ethnicity and CMV serostatus were compiled together with the repertoire data. A later genetic analysis took genome-wide SNP genotypes for about 65% of the 666 donors and used that subset as a discovery cohort. All discovery cohort repertoires had been generated using a single sequencing platform. HLA typing covered class I and class II loci at four-digit resolution. Typing coverage varied by locus: about 620-630 donors for A, B, C, DRB1 and DQB1; more than 500 for DQA1; some 610 for DPA1; 400 to 480 for DPB1. Roughly five DR-DQ haplotypes were handled as single units for association and clustering because linkage in the cohort was strong. Among 398 genotyped donors of the cohort, an average of roughly 230,000 unique TCR beta nucleotide sequences was sequenced per donor, of which 15% to 20% were non-productive.

The library relied on the immunoSEQ multiplex PCR assay. For the multiplex PCR, a mixture combining 60 forward primers for TCR Vbeta segments and 13 reverse primers for TCR Jbeta segments was used. The CDR3 region of rearranged TCR beta genes was amplified from genomic DNA with a multiplex PCR assay. On the Illumina HiSeq System, the amplified TCR beta libraries were sequenced as 87-base-pair reads. As for the original processing: A later analysis counted around 72 million unique TCR beta chains across the 650 to 800 repertoires, and 10 million to 11 million of these chains were shared by at least two donors. A nearest-neighbor algorithm error-corrected the raw reads and collapsed the reads into unique sequences, merging closely related sequences to remove PCR and sequencing errors. CDR3 sequences were aligned to IMGT reference sequences to assign V, D and J gene segments. For a sequence to be retained, a match of at least six nucleotides to both a V gene segment and a J gene segment was required. A rearrangement was called productive if the CDR3 had no stop codons and remained in frame with V and J, and every other rearrangement was called non-productive. Following IMGT convention, CDR3 was defined as the stretch from the second conserved V-encoded cysteine up to the conserved J-encoded phenylalanine. The earlier analysis of about 560 of the donors excluded any sequence lacking an unambiguous match to a single V gene segment. An earlier analysis of a few hundred of the donors called V segments functional above 56.7% productive rearrangements and segregating when the between-donor standard deviation exceeded 5%. A statistical classification framework was built to diagnose cytomegalovirus status from the catalog of TCR beta chain sequences. V and J gene assignment, in a later analysis, came from comparing TCR nucleotide sequences with IMGT/GENE-DB human TR gene sequences. In a later analysis, CDR3 sequences and most-parsimonious VDJ recombination scenarios were assigned using the TCRdist pipeline. In a later analysis, every TCR beta chain was defined by the combination of its CDR3 amino acid sequence and its V-gene family, and reads without a unique V-gene family were dropped. As a way to deal with suspected cross-contamination and a sequencing artifact, a later analysis dropped more than 500 nucleotide sequences that were highly shared and had low generation probability. A later analysis calculated a clonal expansion index for each public chain from normalized within-repertoire ranks of inferred template counts. In a later analysis, generation probabilities were computed with a VDJ recombination model fitted to out-of-frame rearrangements, and the resulting probabilities were checked against IGoR. In a later analysis, TCR-TCR, TCR-HLA and TCR-CMV co-occurrence was scored with hypergeometric tests, and a repertoire-size bias correction was applied to TCR pairs. To estimate false discovery rates, a later analysis permuted the HLA or CMV assignments 20 times. In a later analysis, co-occurring TCRs were grouped with DBSCAN, and TCRdist sequence similarity was added when clustering was performed within HLA-allele-positive subsets. Co-occurrence clustering excluded repertoires with fewer than 30,000 or more than 120,000 public chains, plus five with anomalous nucleotide sharing. TCRdb took this table from immuneACCESS and kept in-frame rearrangements with V and J called. Such tables lack part of the clones; where checked against another copy, unresolved V genes explain under half of the gap, and the rest is unexplained. V, J and clone size derive from that table, while D and trimming were established from the DNA sequence. This sample comprises under 150,000 clones, more than 75% of them detected only once. Of the sample, approximately 5.6% is held by the ten largest clones.

Study-wide conclusions, independent of this receptor: Three of the identified cytomegalovirus-associated TCR beta chains were confirmed in vitro to be specific for cytomegalovirus antigens. A further reported finding was that TCR beta sequences accurately predicted the HLA-A and HLA-B alleles for most subjects in the first cohort. The study listed 150 to 200 TCR beta chains as associated with cytomegalovirus. CMV serostatus was the only immune exposure information available for the cohort. A later analysis associated about 17,000 TCR beta sequences with specific HLA alleles at a false discovery rate of 0.05. Broadly in line with IMGT annotations, most TCR beta V segments showed up in productive rearrangements about 90% or about 30% of the time in an earlier analysis of about 500 of the donors. Because the 87-base-pair reads could not distinguish some IMGT-functional V segments, including TRBV6-2 and TRBV6-3, those segments were excluded. The cohort was sequenced for TCR beta chains only, and without alpha or paired-chain data the features that could be detected were limited. In a later analysis, most CMV-associated TCR beta chains were found to appear HLA-restricted, with HLA associations seemingly driven largely by CMV exposure. The sequencing pipeline was judged likely to have produced a cluster of highly shared sequence variants as a technical artifact. Sequencing depth was assumed to be roughly uniform across donors in the presence/absence analyses, though that assumption may not hold. Because HLA typing was missing for some donors at each locus, association tests included only the typed subset. Most TCR sequences were seen in very few donors, while some public TCRs were found in many individuals. According to a later analysis, TCR association rates differed among HLA loci, with DRB1 alleles showing the most associated TCRs and HLA-C alleles showing the fewest. V-gene and J-gene trimming of TCR beta chains was associated with a missense DCLRE1C variant in a later genetic analysis, and the association was replicated in an independent cohort. The authors suggested that the approach could potentially be generalized to other disease states and immunological phenotypes. In a later genetic analysis, fewer N-insertions in productive TCRs were reported among donors in an Asian-associated ancestry cluster than the roughly 700-donor mean. In both the original and validation cohorts, the classifier was reported to diagnose cytomegalovirus status with high specificity and sensitivity. Over 15 rarely observed V segments, including chromosome 9 orphons, were excluded from the earlier analysis of almost 600 of the donors because counts were too low. In a later analysis, HLA-associated TCR beta chains were found to be more clonally expanded and to have lower generation probabilities than equally common non-associated chains. When HLA alleles, especially DR and DQ, strongly co-occurred, attributing TCR associations to individual alleles was difficult. According to a later analysis, parvovirus B19, influenza, CMV and Epstein-Barr virus appeared linked to several top co-occurrence clusters. Linkage disequilibrium might explain the correlated functional status among segregating V segments, but an unknown experimental factor could not be ruled out.

The cohort consisted of 650 to 700 healthy bone marrow donors. All cohort members were sampled while nominally healthy, although unrecorded immune exposures were likely present. The donor was CMV seropositive and belonged to the group of over 250 seropositive cohort members. A peripheral blood sample was provided by each donor, and peripheral blood mononuclear cells were used for TCR beta sequencing. The Qiagen DNeasy Blood Extraction Kit was used to extract genomic DNA from the blood cell samples. The germline V gene gives CDR1 as SGHVS and CDR2 as FQNEAQ. The CDR3 spans 15 residues, from the cysteine through the phenylalanine. Only the CDR3 portion is preserved as DNA: 45 bases, with reading frame beginning at the first base. Germline trimming amounts to 5 bases on V and 8 bases on J, with 6 as the count of junction bases outside the gene matches.

The V gene is TRBV7-8 and the J gene is TRBJ1-6; TRBD1 matches 10 bases in the middle. The receptor's source is a woman between 40 and 50 years old in good health and CMV-seropositive. Sequenced sample: PBMCs. The CDR3 loop reads CASSLSGTGDSPLHF. The DNA sequence is TGTGCCAGCAGCCTTTCGGGGACAGGGGATTCACCCCTCCACTTT.